Sequencing of this TCR beta chain was carried out in a study of T cell repertoires in cytomegalovirus infection. The study's findings and limits: It was HLA-C-restricted CMV-specific TCR beta clonotypes that dominated the response ex vivo. People with CMV and the relevant HLA were identified by cumulative public TCR beta family frequency.

MiXCR, applied by TCRdb to the reads, yields one record per CDR3 protein. This sample yields fewer than 950,000 distinct CDR3 sequences, of which roughly 33% are seen a single time; 9.5% to 15% belongs to the top ten. This clonotype was seen a handful of times. Its antigen is currently unknown. The sequenced sample was cultured CD8+ T cells from PBMCs, obtained from culture after CMV antigen stimulation. This receptor was taken from a human donor in good health (CMV status not recorded). Some clones in this sample may be carry-over from other donors' samples.

The CDR3 bases are TGTGCCAGCAGTTACGGGTGGTCTGGGGCCAACGTCCTGACTTTC. Translating it yields CASSYGWSGANVLTF. The chain couples TRBV6-1 to TRBJ2-6; unclear D gene. This CDR3 has 15 residues. CDR1 is MNHNS and CDR2 is SASEGT in the germline V gene. Trimming shortened V by 5 bases and J by 1 base, and 9 bases separated the two germline ends.